This T cell receptor beta chain was identified in a study of CD8 T cells in ankylosing spondylitis. Notes on the study in general: A TCR beta motif of under ten highly homologous variants seemed to mark ankylosing spondylitis blood. Clones tied to disease were said to be significantly enriched in matched ankylosing spondylitis synovial fluid.

Germline loops: CDR1 LGHDT, CDR2 YNNKEL (reference sequence). Trimming stripped 4 bases from V and 1 base from J, with 10 bases between. The length of the CDR3 is 14 residues. TCRdb re-analysed the 5' RACE reads in MiXCR, keeping a single row per CDR3 protein. This sample has about 140,000 distinct CDR3 sequences; 25% to 35% occur once, and the top ten carry 4.5% to 6%. This clonotype has a handful of counts. Its specificity is unknown. V is TRBV3-1 and J is TRBJ1-1; D is perhaps TRBD1 (5 bases). Sequenced input: synovial fluid, either unsorted or a sorted T cell fraction (not recorded which). This clonotype was obtained from a male donor with ankylosing spondylitis. CDR3 protein: CASSRGGANTEAFF. CDR3 bases: TGTGCCAGCAGCCGGGGAGGGGCGAACACTGAAGCTTTCTTT.